This passage covers 13 T cell receptor beta chains from one sample sequenced in a study of blood T cell repertoires in COVID-19. The protocol was immunoSEQ multiplex PCR, while the TCRdb copy is restricted to in-frame clones and leaves out a portion. Of about 200,000 clones detected, 85% to 90% appear once; the ten largest clones hold less than 1.5%. Material for sequencing was PBMCs or T cells enriched from blood (not recorded which). The source of these receptors is a young man who had recovered from COVID-19.

V is TRBV4-3 and J is TRBJ1-5, with TRBD1 matching 7 bases. V gave up 0 bases and J gave up 7 bases; unmatched junction bases: 6. Looked up from germline, CDR1 is LGHNA and CDR2 is YSLEER. This CDR3 contains 15 residues. The CDR3: CASSQDPQGGQPQHF. CDR3 bases: TGCGCCAGCAGCCAAGATCCCCAGGGGGGACAGCCCCAGCATTTT.

This clone was seen more than once but under ten times. This chain uses TRBV2 with TRBJ1-2, with 11 bases lining up with TRBD1. The germline CDR1 and CDR2 sequences are SNHLY and FYNNEI. The CDR3 has 13 residues. The V gene end was trimmed by 6 bases and the J gene end by 6 bases; junction bases not matched to a gene: 3. CDR3 DNA sequence: TGTGCCAGCAGGGGGACAGGGGGTAATGGCTACACCTTC. Translation: CASRGTGGNGYTF. Looking up the rest from reference TRBV2 and TRBJ1-2 gives the full variable domain: EPEVTQTPSHQVTQMGQEVILRCVPISNHLYFYWYRQILGQKVEFLVSFYNNEISEKSEIFDDQFSVERPDGSNFTLKIRSTKLEDSAMYFCASRGTGGNGYTFGSGTRLTVV.

CDR3 bases: TGTGCCAGCAGTGAAGATAGACAGGGGAATTCACCCCTCCACTTT. Amino acids: CASSEDRQGNSPLHF. The rearrangement uses TRBV6-1 and TRBJ1-6; 8 bases map to TRBD1. From germline, CDR1 is MNHNS and CDR2 SASEGT. V trimming: 1 base; J trimming: 7 bases; junction bases outside the gene matches: 3. The CDR3 has 15 residues.

This clone is a singleton in its sample. The genes are TRBV10-1 and TRBJ2-1; TRBD2 matches at 10 bases. CDR3 length: 15 residues. Germline V lookup: CDR1 WNHNN, CDR2 SYGVQD (reference sequence). J lost 4 bases, V lost 3 bases, and 3 bases had no gene match. CDR3 DNA: TGCGCCAGCAGTGAAGGGACTAGCGTATACAATGAGCAGTTCTTC. Translating it yields CASSEGTSVYNEQFF.

The chain combines TRBV27 with TRBJ1-2; a weak D match, TRBD1 (6 bases). The CDR3 runs to 20 residues. CDR1 is MNHEY and CDR2 is SMNVEV in the germline V gene (reference sequence). With 10 bases removed from V and 0 bases from J, the gap between germline ends came to 33 bases. CDR3 in amino acids: CATPVFSTPTRQDSNYGYTF. The CDR3 DNA sequence: TGTGCCACCCCTGTCTTTTCCACTCCAACCCGACAGGATTCTAACTATGGCTACACCTTC.

The genes are TRBV5-1 and TRBJ1-4; D remains ambiguous. V shed 2 bases and J shed 4 bases, with 21 bases lying between them. The CDR3 runs 18 residues. Germline V lookup: CDR1 SGHRS, CDR2 YFSETQ. The CDR3: CASSLSRRTGLDNEKLFF. In nucleotides, the CDR3 is TGCGCCAGCAGCTTAAGTAGGAGGACCGGATTAGATAATGAAAAACTGTTTTTT.

The chain joins TRBV7-2 to TRBJ2-1, with 7 nucleotides matching TRBD2. This CDR3 comprises 16 residues. V shed 3 bases, J shed 3 bases, and the junction held 8 bases outside the gene matches. Germline assignment: CDR1 SGHTA and CDR2 FQGNSA. For the CDR3, the DNA is TGTGCCAGCAGCTTTCAATTTTCGGGGGGCTACAATGAGCAGTTCTTC. This gives the protein CASSFQFSGGYNEQFF.

DNA for the CDR3: TGTGCCAGTACCATGGACAGGGTGAGGGTATATAGCAATCAGCCCCAGCATTTT. It specifies CASTMDRVRVYSNQPQHF. This sequence joins TRBV19 and TRBJ1-5, with 8 bases fitting TRBD1. The CDR3 consists of 18 residues. The V segment lost 7 bases and the J segment 0 bases; nucleotides outside the gene matches: 14. The germline V gene encodes CDR1 LNHDA and CDR2 SQIVND (reference sequence).

Remarks on this clone: A read error may produce the germline difference seen at one junction end. The genes are TRBV10-3 and TRBJ2-1; 7 bases are shared with TRBD2. The length of the CDR3 is 14 residues. CDR1 and CDR2 (germline): ENHRY, SYGVKD. As DNA, the CDR3 is TGTGCCATCAGCGAGTCGGGGGGAGCGGGTGAGCAGTTCTTC. Encoded protein: CAISESGGAGEQFF.

The rearrangement links TRBV28 to TRBJ1-6; no reliable D call. The V gene lost 7 bases and the J gene lost 10 bases, with 20 bases spanning the gap. The CDR3 covers 15 residues. Germline V gene lookup returns CDR1 MDHEN and CDR2 SYDVKM. The CDR3 reads CASKWALEGGSPLHF. The CDR3 nucleotides are TGTGCCAGCAAGTGGGCTCTCGAAGGTGGATCACCCCTCCACTTT.

The chain employs TRBV4-2 and TRBJ1-5, with 11 nucleotides matching TRBD1. Germline CDR1 and CDR2: LGHNA and YNFKEQ. The V segment lost 1 base and the J segment 4 bases; nucleotides outside the gene matches: 3. CDR3 length: 16 residues. Here the CDR3 DNA reads TGTGCCAGCAGCCAAGCCGGGACAGGGGGTAATCAGCCCCAGCATTTT. Amino acids: CASSQAGTGGNQPQHF.

The chain combines TRBV19 with TRBJ1-1; no definite D call. Trimming removed 1 base from V and 1 base from J, with 10 bases in between. Germline V CDR1 and CDR2: LNHDA, SQIVND (reference sequence). This CDR3 region has 15 residues. CDR3 DNA: TGTGCCAGTAGTATAGTACTGGCAGGGAACACTGAAGCTTTCTTT. Amino acids: CASSIVLAGNTEAFF.

For the CDR3, the DNA is TGTGCCAGCAGCTGGGGGTCCGGGACAGGGCGGACCGGGGAGCTGTTTTTT. The encoded protein is CASSWGSGTGRTGELFF. The chain recombines TRBV5-5 with TRBJ2-2, with TRBD1 matching over 9 bases. The CDR3 covers 17 residues. The V gene end was trimmed by 3 bases and the J gene end by 5 bases; junction bases not matched to a gene: 11. Germline CDR1 and CDR2: SGHKS and YYEKEE (reference sequence).